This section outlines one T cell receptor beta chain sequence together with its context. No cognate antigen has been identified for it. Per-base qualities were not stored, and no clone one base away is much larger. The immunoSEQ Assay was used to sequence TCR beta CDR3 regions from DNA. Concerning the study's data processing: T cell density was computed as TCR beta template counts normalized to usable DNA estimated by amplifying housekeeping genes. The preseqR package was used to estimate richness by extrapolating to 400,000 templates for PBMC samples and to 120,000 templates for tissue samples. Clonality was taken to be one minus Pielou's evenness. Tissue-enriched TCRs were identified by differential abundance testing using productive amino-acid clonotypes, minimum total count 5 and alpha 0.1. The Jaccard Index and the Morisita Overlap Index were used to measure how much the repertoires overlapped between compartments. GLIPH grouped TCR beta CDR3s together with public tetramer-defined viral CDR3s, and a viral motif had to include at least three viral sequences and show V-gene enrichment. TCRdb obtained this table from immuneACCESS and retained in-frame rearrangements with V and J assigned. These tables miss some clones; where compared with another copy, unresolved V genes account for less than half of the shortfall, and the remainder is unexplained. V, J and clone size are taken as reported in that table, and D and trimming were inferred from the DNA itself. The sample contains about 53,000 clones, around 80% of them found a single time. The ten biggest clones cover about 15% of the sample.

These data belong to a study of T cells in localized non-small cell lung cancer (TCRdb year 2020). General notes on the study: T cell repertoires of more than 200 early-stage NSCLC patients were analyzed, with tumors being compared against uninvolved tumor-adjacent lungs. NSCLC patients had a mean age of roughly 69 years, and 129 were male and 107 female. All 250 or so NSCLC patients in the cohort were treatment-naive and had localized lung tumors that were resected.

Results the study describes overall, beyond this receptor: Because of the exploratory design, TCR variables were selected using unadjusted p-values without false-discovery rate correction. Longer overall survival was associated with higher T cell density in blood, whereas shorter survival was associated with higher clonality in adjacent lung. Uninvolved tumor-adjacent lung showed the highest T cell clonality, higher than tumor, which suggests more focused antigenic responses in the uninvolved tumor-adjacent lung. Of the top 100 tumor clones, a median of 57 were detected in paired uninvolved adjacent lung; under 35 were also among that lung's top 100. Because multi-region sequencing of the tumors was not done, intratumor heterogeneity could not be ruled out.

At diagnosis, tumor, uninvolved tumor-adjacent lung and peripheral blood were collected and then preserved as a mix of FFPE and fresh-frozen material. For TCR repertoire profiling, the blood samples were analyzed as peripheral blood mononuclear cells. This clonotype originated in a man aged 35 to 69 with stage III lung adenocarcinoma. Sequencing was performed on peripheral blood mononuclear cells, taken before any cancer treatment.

The sequence in DNA is TGTGCCATCACCGATGAGGGGGGCATCTATGGCTACACCTTC. This translates into CAITDEGGIYGYTF. The rearranged chain carries TRBV10-3 and TRBJ1-2; TRBD1 might be the D gene, on 6 matching bases. In the germline V gene, CDR1 corresponds to ENHRY and CDR2 to SYGVKD. Trimming takes 7 bases from V and 4 bases from J, and the germline ends sit 16 bases apart. From cysteine to phenylalanine, the CDR3 is 14 amino acids long. CDR3 DNA only is kept here, 42 bases in frame from base 1.